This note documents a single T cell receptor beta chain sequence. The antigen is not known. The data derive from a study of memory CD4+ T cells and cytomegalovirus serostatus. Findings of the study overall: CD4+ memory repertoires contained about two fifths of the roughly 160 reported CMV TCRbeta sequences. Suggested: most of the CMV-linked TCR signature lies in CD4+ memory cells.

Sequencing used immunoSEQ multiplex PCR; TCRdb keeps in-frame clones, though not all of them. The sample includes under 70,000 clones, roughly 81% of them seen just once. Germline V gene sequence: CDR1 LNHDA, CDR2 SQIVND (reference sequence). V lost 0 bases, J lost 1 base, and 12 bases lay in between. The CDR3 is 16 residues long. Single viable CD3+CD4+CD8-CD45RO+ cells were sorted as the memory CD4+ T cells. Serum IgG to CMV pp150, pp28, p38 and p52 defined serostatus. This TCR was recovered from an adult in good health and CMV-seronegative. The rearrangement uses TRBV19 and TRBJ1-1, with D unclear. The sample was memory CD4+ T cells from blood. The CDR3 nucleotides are TGTGCCAGTAGTATAGATCGTATGGGTCAGAACACTGAAGCTTTCTTT. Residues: CASSIDRMGQNTEAFF.